These T cell receptor beta chains were read from a single sample in a study of monozygotic twins with inflammatory bowel disease. Reanalyzing the 5' RACE reads, TCRdb keeps one entry per CDR3 protein, without DNA. The sample includes 190,000 or so distinct CDR3 sequences. The sequencing sample was made of blood. Receptor source: a human donor with ulcerative colitis or Crohn's disease, or a healthy co-twin of an affected twin (not recorded which). CDR3s include the opening cysteine and the closing phenylalanine or tryptophan.

J gene | V gene | CDR3 protein
TRBJ1-1 | TRBV29-1 | CSVGPARLSIAEAFF
TRBJ2-4 | TRBV7-2 | CASSSLSGGVAKNIQYF
TRBJ1-5 | TRBV28 | CASSTLARNQPQHF
TRBJ1-1 | TRBV7-2 | CASSRRQGIIPNTEAFF
TRBJ2-7 | TRBV5-1 | CASSLGDPAYEQYF
TRBJ1-1 | TRBV6-2/TRBV6-3 | CASSYLGQGYTEAFF
TRBJ2-5 | TRBV5-1 | CASSLTSGETQYF
TRBJ2-2 | TRBV19 | CASSTGSSQAGELFF
TRBJ1-2 | TRBV5-5 | CASSLVRPANYGYTF
TRBJ2-7 | TRBV4-2 | CASSQEWTSYEQYF
TRBJ2-1 | TRBV20-1 | CSASPRAGEGYEQFF
TRBJ1-1 | TRBV19 | CASTLLGDGPEVAFF
TRBJ2-2 | TRBV7-2 | CASSAQGALSTGELFF
TRBJ1-1 | TRBV12-3/TRBV12-4 | CASSPTGGLGNTEAFF
TRBJ2-1 | TRBV15 | CATSRDSKERQFF
TRBJ1-5 | TRBV18 | CASSAEGQPQHF
TRBJ1-3 | TRBV5-1 | CASRTTGPGNTIYF
TRBJ1-2 | TRBV5-1 | CASSRGGQDNYGYTF
TRBJ2-7 | TRBV5-1 | CASSSIGDSFYEQYF
TRBJ2-7 | TRBV5-1 | CASSSSGTNYEQYF
TRBJ1-3 | TRBV12-3/TRBV12-4 | CASTGRGSGNTIYF
TRBJ2-1 | TRBV3-1 | CASSHSSGGARNEQFF
TRBJ2-2 | TRBV19 | CASSIAGPGTGELFF
TRBJ2-2 | TRBV5-1 | CASSLDWGTGELFF
TRBJ2-7 | TRBV12-3/TRBV12-4 | CASSLRAIDEQYF
TRBJ2-3 | TRBV19 | CASSSPGTGGVEDTQYF
TRBJ2-7 | TRBV12-3/TRBV12-4 | CASSLGSHSYEQYF
TRBJ1-4 | TRBV7-9 | CASSSGRTLEKLFF
TRBJ2-3 | TRBV20-1 | CSAELGTGGGTDTQYF
TRBJ1-4 | TRBV18 | CASSPPVVRFGTNEKLFF
TRBJ2-2 | TRBV5-1 | CASSLQGRSGELFF
TRBJ2-7 | TRBV6-1 | CASSRGTEGSYEQYF
TRBJ1-2 | TRBV20-1 | CSIPLGAGYTF
TRBJ1-6 | TRBV20-1 | CSASRGWDNSPLHF
TRBJ2-1 | TRBV5-1 | CASSLPPLASYNEQFF
TRBJ2-3 | TRBV18 | CASSPQLADTQYF
TRBJ2-7 | TRBV7-7 | CASSSGRLSAEQYF
TRBJ1-3 | TRBV6-5 | CASSYGGVPGNTIYF